The sequence of this T cell receptor beta chain was determined in a study of blood T cell repertoires in COVID-19. Profiled with immunoSEQ multiplex PCR; TCRdb holds only in-frame clones, not every one. The table lists roughly 230,000 clones, 84% of them singletons, with 4% in the top ten. The CDR3 length is 16 residues. Germline loops: CDR1 MNHNY, CDR2 SVGAGI (reference sequence). V dropped 0 bases and J dropped 1; count of bases not matched to a gene: 6. This sequence was found in a man aged 50-60 years with acute or convalescent COVID-19. Sequenced: peripheral blood. The chain is built from TRBV6-6 and TRBJ2-7; 7 bases line up with TRBD2. The CDR3 DNA sequence: TGTGCCAGCAGTTACTCGACGCAAGCGGGATCCTACGAGCAGTACTTC. Translation: CASSYSTQAGSYEQYF.